Each of the 17 T cell receptor beta chains below was sequenced from the same sample in a study of shared clonotypes between healthy human individuals. This table comes from immunoSEQ multiplex PCR, and its TCRdb copy is limited to in-frame clones, with some not included. The table shows roughly 530,000 clones, with 95% to 97% occurring only once. Sequencing used naive CD4+ T cells sorted from blood. The sample's subset: CD45RA+ positively selected. The origin of the receptors is a woman in her 30s in good health.

The genes are TRBV5-5 and TRBJ2-7; no definite D call. This CDR3 is 15 amino acids long. Per germline, CDR1 SGHKS and CDR2 YYEKEE (reference sequence). The V end lost 0 bases, the J end lost 3 bases, and 13 bases lay between the germline ends. Written as DNA, the CDR3 is TGTGCCAGCAGCTTGGCCTCAAACCGAGGCTACGAGCAGTACTTC. Translation: CASSLASNRGYEQYF.

This clone was seen once. The rearrangement uses TRBV29-1 and TRBJ2-7, with 13 nucleotides matching TRBD2. The ends lost 5 bases at V and 4 bases at J; junction bases unmatched: 5. The germline V gene has CDR1 SQVTM and CDR2 ANQGSEA. The length of the CDR3 is 14 residues. The CDR3 nucleotides read TGCAGCGTTCTGGGACTAGCGGGATCGTACGAGCAGTACTTC. As protein: CSVLGLAGSYEQYF.

The chain joins TRBV4-1 to TRBJ2-4, with D possibly matching TRBD2 (6 bases). The germline V gene has CDR1 MGHRA and CDR2 YSYEKL. With 1 base removed from V and 2 bases from J, the gap between germline ends came to 9 bases. This CDR3 is 15 amino acids long. Here the CDR3 reads CASSQGLGTKNIQYF. CDR3 coding DNA: TGCGCCAGCAGCCAAGGACTAGGAACCAAAAACATTCAGTACTTC.

The chain combines TRBV7-2 with TRBJ1-5; D ambiguous. V gave up 1 base and J gave up 3 bases, with 10 bases separating them. Germline CDR1 SGHTA, CDR2 FQGNSA. There are 15 residues in the CDR3. In DNA, the CDR3 is TGTGCCAGCAGCTTAGATCCTGGATACAATCAGCCCCAGCATTTT. Translation gives CASSLDPGYNQPQHF.

The chain is built from TRBV7-9 and TRBJ2-2; TRBD2 might be the D (5 bases). V lost 1 base, J lost 5 bases, and 14 bases lay in between. This CDR3 has 16 residues. Per germline, CDR1 SEHNR and CDR2 FQNEAQ (reference sequence). CDR3 sequence: CASSLDLKERTGELFF. The DNA for the CDR3 is TGTGCCAGCAGCTTAGATTTGAAGGAGCGGACCGGGGAGCTGTTTTTT.

This clone was found a few times. CDR3 residues: CASSLPPNYTF. The DNA for the CDR3 is TGTGCCAGCAGTTTGCCACCGAACTACACCTTC. The genes are TRBV28 and TRBJ1-2; D is ambiguous. The germline V gene has CDR1 MDHEN and CDR2 SYDVKM. Between the trimmed V and J ends, which lost 3 bases and 10 bases, there was a span of 9 bases. This CDR3 has 11 amino acids.

V gene TRBV19 combines with J gene TRBJ1-1, with D maybe TRBD1 (6 bases). Germline-derived CDR1 and CDR2 are LNHDA and SQIVND (reference sequence). Trimming stripped 7 bases from V and 10 bases from J, with 19 bases between. The CDR3 contains 13 residues. The DNA for the CDR3 is TGTGCCAGTATCCCGCTCCCCACAGGGAGAGCTTTCTTT. This gives the protein CASIPLPTGRAFF.

The chain is built from TRBV29-1 and TRBJ1-1; D is uncertain. The V end lost 7 bases, the J end lost 4 bases, and 10 bases lay between the germline ends. CDR3 length: 11 residues. Germline values: CDR1 SQVTM, CDR2 ANQGSEA. CDR3 nucleotide sequence: TGCAGCGCCGGACGGGGCACTGAAGCTTTCTTT. Its translation is CSAGRGTEAFF. The variable domain in full, with the rest retrieved from reference TRBV29-1 and TRBJ1-1, is SAVISQKPSRDICQRGTSLTIQCQVDSQVTMMFWYRQQPGQSLTLIATANQGSEATYESGFVIDKFPISRPNLTFSTLTVSNMSPEDSSIYLCSAGRGTEAFFGQGTRLTVV.

This chain links TRBV7-9 with TRBJ2-2; 7 bases align to TRBD2. Germline V gene lookup returns CDR1 SEHNR and CDR2 FQNEAQ (reference sequence). With V trimmed by 4 bases and J by 1 base, 12 bases remained unmatched. The CDR3 loop spans 18 amino acids. In DNA form, the CDR3 reads TGTGCCAGCAGCTCCCCGAGGCCAGCGGGGATGAACACCGGGGAGCTGTTTTTT. Residues: CASSSPRPAGMNTGELFF.

This chain uses TRBV5-1 with TRBJ2-5; no clear D. The DNA end is more similar to TRBJ2-7, so the J call may be wrong. The CDR3 consists of 13 residues. Germline assignment: CDR1 SGHRS and CDR2 YFSETQ. DNA for the CDR3: TGCGCCAGCAGCTTGAGTGGCGAGGACGAGCAGTACTTC. This translates into CASSLSGEDEQYF.

The chain recombines TRBV11-1 with TRBJ2-1, with 9 bases lining up with TRBD1. V lost 5 bases, J lost 4 bases, and 6 bases stayed unmatched. From germline, CDR1 is SGHAT and CDR2 FQDESV (reference sequence). CDR3 length: 15 residues. This CDR3 is CASSPGTGPYNEQFF. Written as DNA, the CDR3 is TGTGCCAGCAGCCCCGGGACAGGGCCTTACAATGAGCAGTTCTTC.

The DNA of the CDR3 is TGTGCCAGCAGCCTAAACCCTGGGAGGAGGGGGGGGAATTACGAGCAGTACTTC. Translation: CASSLNPGRRGGNYEQYF. The V and J genes are TRBV11-2 and TRBJ2-7; D perhaps matches TRBD2 (7 bases). V lost 5 bases and J lost 4, with 27 bases in between. CDR3 length: 18 residues. Per germline, CDR1 SGHAT and CDR2 FQNNGV. Filled out from reference TRBV11-2 and TRBJ2-7, the complete variable domain reads EAGVAQSPRYKIIEKRQSVAFWCNPISGHATLYWYQQILGQGPKLLIQFQNNGVVDDSQLPKDRFSAERLKGVDSTLKIQPAKLEDSAVYLCASSLNPGRRGGNYEQYFGPGTRLTVT.

J is TRBJ2-2 and V is TRBV29-1; 12 bases align to TRBD2. Unmatched junction bases numbered 8, after V lost 5 bases and J lost 4 bases. This CDR3 region has 16 residues. CDR1 and CDR2 from the germline V gene are SQVTM and ANQGSEA. This CDR3 is CSVQRLAGGVTGELFF. CDR3 DNA: TGCAGCGTTCAGAGGCTAGCGGGAGGGGTCACCGGGGAGCTGTTTTTT.

This sequence joins TRBV6-6 and TRBJ1-1; perhaps TRBD1 as D (6 bases). There are 16 residues in the CDR3. The V gene's germline CDR1 is MNHNY and CDR2 SVGAGI (reference sequence). V lost 5 bases, J lost 1 base, and 17 bases lay in between. This chain's CDR3 is CASSPRDTTSNTEAFF. DNA for the CDR3: TGTGCCAGCAGTCCCCGGGACACTACATCGAACACTGAAGCTTTCTTT.

This sequence joins TRBV7-6 and TRBJ1-1; D is perhaps TRBD1 (5 bases). Between the trimmed V and J ends, which lost 3 bases and 5 bases, there was a span of 16 bases. The CDR3 consists of 15 residues. Germline V gives CDR1 SGHVS, CDR2 FNYEAQ. The CDR3 DNA reads as TGTGCCAGCAGCTTTACCGGGGGAGGGGAGACTGAAGCTTTCTTT. Encoded protein: CASSFTGGGETEAFF.

The chain uses TRBV19 and TRBJ2-3; D remains unclear. This CDR3 region has 13 residues. Trimming removed 6 bases at V and 2 bases at J, with 9 bases between. Germline lookup yields CDR1 LNHDA and CDR2 SQIVND (reference sequence). The CDR3 sequence is CASSPRLTDTQYF. The CDR3 DNA is TGTGCCAGTAGCCCCCGACTCACAGATACGCAGTATTTT.

This chain links TRBV7-8 with TRBJ1-1; D is perhaps TRBD1 (6 bases). The CDR3 covers 16 residues. V was shortened by 4 bases and J by 0 bases, with 15 bases between the two germline ends. Germline V gene sequence: CDR1 SGHVS, CDR2 FQNEAQ. The CDR3 region is CASSSADGQMNTEAFF. The CDR3 DNA sequence: TGTGCCAGCAGCTCGGCGGACGGACAGATGAACACTGAAGCTTTCTTT.